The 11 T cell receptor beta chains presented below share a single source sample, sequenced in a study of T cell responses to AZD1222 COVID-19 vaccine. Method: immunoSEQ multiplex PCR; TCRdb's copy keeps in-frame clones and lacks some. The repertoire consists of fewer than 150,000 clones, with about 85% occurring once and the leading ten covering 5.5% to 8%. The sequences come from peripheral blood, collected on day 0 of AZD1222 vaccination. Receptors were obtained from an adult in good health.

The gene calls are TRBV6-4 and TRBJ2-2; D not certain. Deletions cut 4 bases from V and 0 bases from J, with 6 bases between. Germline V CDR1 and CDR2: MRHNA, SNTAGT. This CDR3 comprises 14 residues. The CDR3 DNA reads TGTGCCAGCAGTGCACAGACGAACACCGGGGAGCTGTTTTTT. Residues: CASSAQTNTGELFF.

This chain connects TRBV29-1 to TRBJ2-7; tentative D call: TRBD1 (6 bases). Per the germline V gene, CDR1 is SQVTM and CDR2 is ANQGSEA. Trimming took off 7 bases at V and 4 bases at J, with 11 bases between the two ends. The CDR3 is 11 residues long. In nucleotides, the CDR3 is TGCAGCGCCCAACAGGGTTACGAGCAGTACTTC. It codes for CSAQQGYEQYF.

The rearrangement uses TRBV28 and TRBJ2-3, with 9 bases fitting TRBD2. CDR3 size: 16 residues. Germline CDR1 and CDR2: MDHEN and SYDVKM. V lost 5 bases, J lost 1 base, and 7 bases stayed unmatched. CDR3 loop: CASSPGGGGGTDTQYF. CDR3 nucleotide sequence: TGTGCCAGCAGTCCCGGGGGCGGGGGGGGCACAGATACGCAGTATTTT. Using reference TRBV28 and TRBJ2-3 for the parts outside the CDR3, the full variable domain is DVKVTQSSRYLVKRTGEKVFLECVQDMDHENMFWYRQDPGLGLRLIYFSYDVKMKEKGDIPEGYSVSREKKERFSLILESASTNQTSMYLCASSPGGGGGTDTQYFGPGTRLTVL.

DNA of the CDR3: TGTGCCAGCACTAGACAGGGGGGAGCTAACTATGGCTACACCTTC. Translation: CASTRQGGANYGYTF. This chain joins TRBV6-5 and TRBJ1-2; 9 nucleotides match TRBD1. The CDR3 is 15 residues long. The V and J ends lost 7 bases and 0 bases, in that order; junction bases with no gene match: 6. Germline CDR1 and CDR2: MNHEY and SVGAGI.

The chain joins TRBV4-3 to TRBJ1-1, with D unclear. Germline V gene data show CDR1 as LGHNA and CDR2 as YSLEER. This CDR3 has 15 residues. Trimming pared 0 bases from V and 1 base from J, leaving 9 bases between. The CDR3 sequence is CASSQDLAANTEAFF. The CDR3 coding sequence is TGCGCCAGCAGCCAAGATTTGGCAGCGAACACTGAAGCTTTCTTT.

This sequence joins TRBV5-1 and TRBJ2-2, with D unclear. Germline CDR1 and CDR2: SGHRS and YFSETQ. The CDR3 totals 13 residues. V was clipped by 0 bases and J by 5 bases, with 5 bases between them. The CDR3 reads CASSLDLTGELFF. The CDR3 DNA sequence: TGCGCCAGCAGCTTGGACCTTACCGGGGAGCTGTTTTTT.

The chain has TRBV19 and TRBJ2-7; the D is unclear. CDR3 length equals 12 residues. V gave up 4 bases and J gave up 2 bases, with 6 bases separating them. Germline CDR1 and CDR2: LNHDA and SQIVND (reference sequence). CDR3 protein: CASSTGPYEQYF. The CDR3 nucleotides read TGTGCCAGTAGTACCGGCCCCTACGAGCAGTACTTC.

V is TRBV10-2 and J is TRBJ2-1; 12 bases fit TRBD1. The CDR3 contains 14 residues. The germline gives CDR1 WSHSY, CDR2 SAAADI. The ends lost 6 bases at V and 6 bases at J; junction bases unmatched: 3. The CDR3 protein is CASSSGQGANEQFF. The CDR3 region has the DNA TGCGCCAGCAGCTCGGGACAGGGGGCCAATGAGCAGTTCTTC.

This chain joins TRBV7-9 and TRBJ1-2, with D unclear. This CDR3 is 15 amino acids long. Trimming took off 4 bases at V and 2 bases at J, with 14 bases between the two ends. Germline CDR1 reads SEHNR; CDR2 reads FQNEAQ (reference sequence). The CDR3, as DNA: TGTGCCAGCAGCTACCTCCCCGGACGGAACTATGGCTACACCTTC. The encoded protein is CASSYLPGRNYGYTF.

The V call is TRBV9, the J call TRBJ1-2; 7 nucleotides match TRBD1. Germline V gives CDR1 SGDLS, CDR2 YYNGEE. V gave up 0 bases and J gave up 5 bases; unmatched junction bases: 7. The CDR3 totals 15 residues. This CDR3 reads CASSVGAGGQYGYTF. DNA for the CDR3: TGTGCCAGCAGCGTAGGTGCAGGGGGGCAGTATGGCTACACCTTC.

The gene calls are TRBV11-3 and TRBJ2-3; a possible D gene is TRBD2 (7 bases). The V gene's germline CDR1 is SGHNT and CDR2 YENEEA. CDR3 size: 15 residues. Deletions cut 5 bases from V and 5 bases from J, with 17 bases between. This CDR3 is CASSQRGGEIDTQYF. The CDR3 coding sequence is TGTGCCAGCAGCCAGAGGGGGGGAGAGATAGATACGCAGTATTTT.